This T cell receptor beta chain is drawn from a study of spatial heterogeneity in lung cancer. Study overall: Where available, sequencing covered follow-up PBMC samples, taken at a median of about two years after resection. Beta-chain sequences were consistently detected more often than alpha-chain sequences.

The CDR3 runs to 15 residues. TCRdb ran MiXCR on the 5' RACE reads and lists one entry per CDR3 protein. This sample yields around 120,000 distinct CDR3 sequences, of which 10% to 15% are seen a single time; roughly 17% belongs to the top ten. This clonotype was counted many times. Time point defined: blood at routine non-recurrence follow-up after resection. The sequenced material consisted of unsorted whole RNA from tumor, nontumor lung or frozen PBMC. This chain joins TRBV21-1 and TRBJ2-1; TRBD2, as called in the table, went unchecked against the DNA. TRBV21-1 is classified as a pseudogene. The starting material was PBMCs, obtained at follow-up. The TCR comes from a male donor with early-stage non-small cell lung cancer. The CDR3 loop is CASRHTSGGADEQFF. In DNA, the CDR3 is TGTGCCAGCCGTCATACTAGCGGGGGGGCTGATGAGCAGTTCTTC.